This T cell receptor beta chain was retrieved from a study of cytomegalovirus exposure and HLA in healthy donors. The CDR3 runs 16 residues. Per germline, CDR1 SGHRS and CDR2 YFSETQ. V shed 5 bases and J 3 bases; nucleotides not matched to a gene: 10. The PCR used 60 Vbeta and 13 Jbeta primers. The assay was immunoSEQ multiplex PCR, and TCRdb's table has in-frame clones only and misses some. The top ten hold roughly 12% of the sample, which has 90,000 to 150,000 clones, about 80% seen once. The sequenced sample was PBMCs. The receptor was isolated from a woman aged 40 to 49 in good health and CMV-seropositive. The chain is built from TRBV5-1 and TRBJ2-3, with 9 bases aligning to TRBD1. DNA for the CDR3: TGCGCCAGCAGTCAGGTGACAGGGGGAGGTACAGATACGCAGTATTTT. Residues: CASSQVTGGGTDTQYF.